The present T cell receptor (beta chain) was sequenced within a study of blood T cell repertoires in COVID-19 (TCRdb year 2020). Looking at the study overall: Collaborator samples came from the United States, Italy and Spain and covered acute and convalescent phases of COVID-19. Where available, HLA class I and class II types were obtained from metadata supplied by the sample provider rather than from assay-based typing. The prospective study material was composed of cDNA or gDNA derived from T cells, B-cell-depleted T cells, or PBMCs. A freely available public database, intended as a resource for researchers studying the immune response to SARS-CoV-2, is where the repertoires were released. Sample metadata almost always included a de-identified subject ID, COVID-19 status, age in years and sex. Samples came from the ongoing ImmuneRACE study (first 160 participants) plus 1,254 subjects from 6 global collaborators. The dataset comprised deeply sampled blood TCRbeta repertoires from subjects exposed to, actively infected with, or recovered from COVID-19.

What the study reported, not specific to this receptor: How much clinical and demographic metadata was included differed by source and by participant, and the metadata was provided uncurated.

TCRbeta CDR3 regions were amplified from genomic DNA using the immunoSEQ Assay, a bias-controlled multiplex PCR. Concerning the study's data processing: The number of nucleated cells in each sample was estimated by amplification of reference gene primers within the assay. To quantify the absolute abundance of each unique TCRbeta CDR3 rearrangement, sequence reads were collapsed and filtered. Productive Simpson clonality was computed per sample as the square root of Simpson's diversity index over productive rearrangements. The source is immuneACCESS, and TCRdb retained only in-frame sequences with V and J called. Part of the clones is not carried over; for the studies checked, unresolved V genes explain less than half of this, and the remainder is unexplained. D and trimming were read from the DNA, whereas the V and J calls and clone size are those reported in that table. The sample table contains 150,000 or so clones; only one count was recorded for around 80% of them. The ten largest clonotypes hold over 12% of the sample.

With regard to this clone: The antigen it recognizes is unknown. No base-level quality is on record; no much larger clone is a single base apart.

According to the germline V gene, CDR1 reads MDHEN and CDR2 reads SYDVKM. The cysteine opens and the phenylalanine closes a CDR3 of 14 amino acids. Only CDR3 DNA is held: 42 bases, read in frame from base 1. V is cut by 1 base and J by 4 bases, and the space between the germline ends is 8 bases. Each collaborating institution followed its own protocols to collect whole blood in K2EDTA tubes. For TCRbeta analysis, collaborators shipped samples in one of three forms: frozen whole blood, isolated PBMCs, or DNA extracted from either of those sample types. Sequencing was performed on peripheral blood. This receptor was obtained from a human donor with acute or convalescent COVID-19. The donor label of this sample is uncertain. The sequence is built from TRBV28 and TRBJ1-3; a weak D assignment points to TRBD1 (6 bases agree). The sequenced DNA is TGTGCCAGCAGTTTATTTGGACAGGGAAACACCATATATTTT. Translated, this is CASSLFGQGNTIYF.